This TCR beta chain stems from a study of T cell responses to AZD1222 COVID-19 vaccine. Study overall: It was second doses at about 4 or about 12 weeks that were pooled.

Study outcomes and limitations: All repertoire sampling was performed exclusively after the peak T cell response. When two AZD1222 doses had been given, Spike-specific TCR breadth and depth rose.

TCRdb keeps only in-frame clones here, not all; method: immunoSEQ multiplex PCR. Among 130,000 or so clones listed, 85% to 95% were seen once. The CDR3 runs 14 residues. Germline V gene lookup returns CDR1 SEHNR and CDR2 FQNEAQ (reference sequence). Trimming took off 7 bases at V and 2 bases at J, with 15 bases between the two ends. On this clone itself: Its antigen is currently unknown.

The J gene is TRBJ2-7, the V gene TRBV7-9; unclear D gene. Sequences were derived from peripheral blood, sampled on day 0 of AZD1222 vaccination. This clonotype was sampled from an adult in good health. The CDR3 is CASTQDSTTYEQYF. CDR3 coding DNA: TGTGCCAGCACCCAGGATTCCACCACCTACGAGCAGTACTTC.